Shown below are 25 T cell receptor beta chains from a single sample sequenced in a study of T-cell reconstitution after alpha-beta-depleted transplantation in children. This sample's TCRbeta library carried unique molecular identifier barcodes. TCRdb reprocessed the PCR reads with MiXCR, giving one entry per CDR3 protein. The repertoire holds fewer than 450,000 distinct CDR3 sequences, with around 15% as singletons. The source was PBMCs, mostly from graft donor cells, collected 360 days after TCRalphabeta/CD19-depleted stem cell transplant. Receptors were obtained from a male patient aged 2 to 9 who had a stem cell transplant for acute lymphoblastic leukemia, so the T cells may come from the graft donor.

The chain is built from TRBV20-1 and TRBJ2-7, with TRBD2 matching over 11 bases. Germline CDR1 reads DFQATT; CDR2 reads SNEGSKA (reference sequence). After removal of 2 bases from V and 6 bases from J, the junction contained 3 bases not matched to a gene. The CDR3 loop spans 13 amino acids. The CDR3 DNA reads TGCAGTGCTAGAACTAGCGGGAGTCTCGAGCAGTACTTC. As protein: CSARTSGSLEQYF.

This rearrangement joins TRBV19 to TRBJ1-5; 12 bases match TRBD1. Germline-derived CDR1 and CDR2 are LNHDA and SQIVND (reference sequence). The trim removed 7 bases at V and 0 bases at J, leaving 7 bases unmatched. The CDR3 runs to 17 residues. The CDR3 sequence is CASKGQGALYSNQPQHF. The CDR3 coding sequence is TGTGCCAGTAAGGGACAGGGGGCCCTTTATAGCAATCAGCCCCAGCATTTT.

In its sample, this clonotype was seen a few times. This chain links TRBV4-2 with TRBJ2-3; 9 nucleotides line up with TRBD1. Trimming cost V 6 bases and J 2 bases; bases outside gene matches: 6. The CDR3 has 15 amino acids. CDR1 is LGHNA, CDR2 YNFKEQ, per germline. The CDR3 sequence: CASRDGTGNTDTQYF. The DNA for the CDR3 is TGTGCCAGCAGAGATGGGACAGGGAACACAGATACGCAGTATTTT.

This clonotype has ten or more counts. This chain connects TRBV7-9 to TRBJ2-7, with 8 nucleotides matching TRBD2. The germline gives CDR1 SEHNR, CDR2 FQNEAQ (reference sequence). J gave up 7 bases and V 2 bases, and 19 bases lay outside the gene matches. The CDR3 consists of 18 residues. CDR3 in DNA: TGTGCCAGCAGCTTATCGCTAGGGGGGGGCGGGAGGCAAGAAGAGCAGTACTTC. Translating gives CASSLSLGGGGRQEEQYF.

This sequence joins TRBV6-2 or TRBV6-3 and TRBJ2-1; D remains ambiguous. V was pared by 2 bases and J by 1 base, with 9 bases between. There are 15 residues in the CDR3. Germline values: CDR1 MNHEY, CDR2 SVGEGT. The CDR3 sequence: CASSYGLPSYNEQFF. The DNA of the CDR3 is TGTGCCAGCAGTTACGGGCTCCCTTCCTACAATGAGCAGTTCTTC.

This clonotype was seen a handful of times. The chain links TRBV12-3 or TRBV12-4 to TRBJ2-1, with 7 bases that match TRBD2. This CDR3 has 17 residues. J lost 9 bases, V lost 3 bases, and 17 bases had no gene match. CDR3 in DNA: TGTGCCAGCAGTTTCCCGCCGGCGGGACTACGTACGGGTGAGCAGTTCTTC. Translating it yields CASSFPPAGLRTGEQFF.

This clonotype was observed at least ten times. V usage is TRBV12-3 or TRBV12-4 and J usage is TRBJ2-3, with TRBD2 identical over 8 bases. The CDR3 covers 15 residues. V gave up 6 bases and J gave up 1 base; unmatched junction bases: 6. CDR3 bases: TGTGCCAGCAGAACCCTAGCGGGCGGCACAGATACGCAGTATTTT. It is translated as CASRTLAGGTDTQYF.

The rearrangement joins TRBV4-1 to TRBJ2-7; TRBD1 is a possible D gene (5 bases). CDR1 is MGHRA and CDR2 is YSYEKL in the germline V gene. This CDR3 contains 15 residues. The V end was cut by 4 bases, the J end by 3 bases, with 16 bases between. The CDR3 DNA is TGCGCCAGCAGCCGCCAGGGATTTCCCCTCTACGAGCAGTACTTC. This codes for CASSRQGFPLYEQYF.

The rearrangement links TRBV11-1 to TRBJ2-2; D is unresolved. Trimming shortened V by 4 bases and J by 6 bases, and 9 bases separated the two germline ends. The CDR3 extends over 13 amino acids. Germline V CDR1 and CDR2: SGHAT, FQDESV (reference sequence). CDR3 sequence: CASSYGPAGELFF. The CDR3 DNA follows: TGTGCCAGCAGCTACGGGCCAGCCGGGGAGCTGTTTTTT.

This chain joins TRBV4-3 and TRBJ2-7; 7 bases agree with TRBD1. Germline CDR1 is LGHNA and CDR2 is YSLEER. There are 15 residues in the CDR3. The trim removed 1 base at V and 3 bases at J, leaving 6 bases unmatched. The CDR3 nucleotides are TGCGCCAGCAGCCAAGGACAGGGTTTCATCTACGAGCAGTACTTC. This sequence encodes CASSQGQGFIYEQYF.

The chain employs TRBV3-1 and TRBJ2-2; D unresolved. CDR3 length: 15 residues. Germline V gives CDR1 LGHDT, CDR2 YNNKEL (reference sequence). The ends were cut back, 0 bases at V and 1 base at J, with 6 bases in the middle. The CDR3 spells CASSQEYLNTGELFF. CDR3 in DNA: TGTGCCAGCAGCCAAGAATACCTGAACACCGGGGAGCTGTTTTTT.

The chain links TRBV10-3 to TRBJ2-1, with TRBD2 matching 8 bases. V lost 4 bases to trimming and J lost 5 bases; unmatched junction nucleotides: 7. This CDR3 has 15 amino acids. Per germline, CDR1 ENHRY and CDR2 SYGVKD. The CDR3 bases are TGTGCCATCAGTGGACAAGCGGGAGTCCACAATGAGCAGTTCTTC. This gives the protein CAISGQAGVHNEQFF.

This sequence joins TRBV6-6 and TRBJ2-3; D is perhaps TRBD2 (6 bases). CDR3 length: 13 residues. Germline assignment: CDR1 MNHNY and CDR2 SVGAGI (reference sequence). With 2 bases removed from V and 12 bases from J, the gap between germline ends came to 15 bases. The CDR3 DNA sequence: TGTGCCAGCAGTTACAAGGAGGGCCTCTTTCAGTATTTT. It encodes CASSYKEGLFQYF.

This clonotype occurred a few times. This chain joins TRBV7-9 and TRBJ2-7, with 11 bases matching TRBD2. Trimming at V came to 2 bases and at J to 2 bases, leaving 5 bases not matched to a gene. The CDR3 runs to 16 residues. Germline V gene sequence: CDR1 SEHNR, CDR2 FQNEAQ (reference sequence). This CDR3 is CASSLPTSGGPYEQYF. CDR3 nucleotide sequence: TGTGCCAGCAGCTTACCAACTAGCGGGGGCCCCTACGAGCAGTACTTC.

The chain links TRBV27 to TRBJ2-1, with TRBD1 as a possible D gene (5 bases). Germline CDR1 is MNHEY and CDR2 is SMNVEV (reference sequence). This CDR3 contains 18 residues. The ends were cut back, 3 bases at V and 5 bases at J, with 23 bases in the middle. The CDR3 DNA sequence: TGTGCCAGCAGTTTTAGGGGATTTGGGGCGACAGCCGACAATGAGCAGTTCTTC. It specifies CASSFRGFGATADNEQFF.

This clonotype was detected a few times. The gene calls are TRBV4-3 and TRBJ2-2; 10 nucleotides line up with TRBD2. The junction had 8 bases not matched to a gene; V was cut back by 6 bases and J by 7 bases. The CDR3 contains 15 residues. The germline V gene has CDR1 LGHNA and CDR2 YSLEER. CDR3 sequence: CASSGPSGSHGELFF. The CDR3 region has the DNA TGCGCCAGCAGTGGTCCTAGCGGGAGTCACGGGGAGCTGTTTTTT.

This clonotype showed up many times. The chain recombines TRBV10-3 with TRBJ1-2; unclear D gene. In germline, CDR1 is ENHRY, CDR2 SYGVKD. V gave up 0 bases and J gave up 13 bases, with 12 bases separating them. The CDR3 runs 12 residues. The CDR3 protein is CAISESEGRRTF. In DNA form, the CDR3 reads TGTGCCATCAGTGAGTCGGAGGGCAGGCGCACCTTC.

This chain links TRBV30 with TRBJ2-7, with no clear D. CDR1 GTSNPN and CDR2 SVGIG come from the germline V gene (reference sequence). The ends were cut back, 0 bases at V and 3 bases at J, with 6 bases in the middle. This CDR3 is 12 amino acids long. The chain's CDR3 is CAWSVELYEQYF. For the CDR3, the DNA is TGTGCCTGGAGTGTAGAACTCTACGAGCAGTACTTC.

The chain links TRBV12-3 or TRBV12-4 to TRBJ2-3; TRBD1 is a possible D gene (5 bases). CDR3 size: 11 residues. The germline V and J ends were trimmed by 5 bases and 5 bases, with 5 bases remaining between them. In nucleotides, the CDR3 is TGTGCCAGCAGTGACAGAGATACGCAGTATTTT. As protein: CASSDRDTQYF.

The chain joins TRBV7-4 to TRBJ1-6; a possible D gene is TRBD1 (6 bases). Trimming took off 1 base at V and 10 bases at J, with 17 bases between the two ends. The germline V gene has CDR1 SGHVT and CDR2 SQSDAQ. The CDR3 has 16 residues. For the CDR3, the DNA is TGTGCCAGCAGCTTAGGGGATCGCGGGGGCTACTCACCCCTCCACTTT. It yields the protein CASSLGDRGGYSPLHF.

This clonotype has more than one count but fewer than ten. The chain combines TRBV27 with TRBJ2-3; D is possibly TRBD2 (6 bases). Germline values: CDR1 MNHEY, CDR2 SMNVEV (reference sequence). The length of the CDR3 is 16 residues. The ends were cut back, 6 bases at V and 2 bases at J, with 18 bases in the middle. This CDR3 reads CASSPISGYYTDTQYF. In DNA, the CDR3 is TGTGCCAGCAGCCCCATAAGCGGGTACTACACAGATACGCAGTATTTT.

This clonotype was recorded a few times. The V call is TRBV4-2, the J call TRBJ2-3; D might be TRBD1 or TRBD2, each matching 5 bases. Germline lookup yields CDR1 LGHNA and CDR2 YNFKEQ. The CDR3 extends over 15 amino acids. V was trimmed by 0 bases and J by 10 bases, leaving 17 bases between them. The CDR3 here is CASSQDQARGRPQYF. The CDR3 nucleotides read TGTGCCAGCAGCCAAGATCAGGCTAGGGGACGTCCGCAGTATTTT.

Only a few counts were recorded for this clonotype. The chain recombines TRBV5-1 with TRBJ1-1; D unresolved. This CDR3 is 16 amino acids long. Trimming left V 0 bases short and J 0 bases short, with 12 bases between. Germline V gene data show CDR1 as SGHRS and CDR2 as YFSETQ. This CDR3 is CASSLGVYRMNTEAFF. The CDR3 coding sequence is TGCGCCAGCAGCTTGGGGGTTTACCGCATGAACACTGAAGCTTTCTTT.

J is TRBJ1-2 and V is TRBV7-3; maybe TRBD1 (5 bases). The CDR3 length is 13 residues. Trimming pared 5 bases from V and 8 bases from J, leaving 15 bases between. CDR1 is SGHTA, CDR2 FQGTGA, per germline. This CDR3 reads CASSPGGAGGYTF. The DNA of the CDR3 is TGTGCCAGCAGCCCCGGAGGGGCTGGAGGCTACACCTTC.

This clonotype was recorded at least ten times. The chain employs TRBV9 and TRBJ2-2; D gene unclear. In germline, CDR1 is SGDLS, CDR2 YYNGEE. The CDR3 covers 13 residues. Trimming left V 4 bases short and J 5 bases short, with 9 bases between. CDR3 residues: CASSLTPTGELFF. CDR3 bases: TGTGCCAGCAGCCTCACCCCGACCGGGGAGCTGTTTTTT.